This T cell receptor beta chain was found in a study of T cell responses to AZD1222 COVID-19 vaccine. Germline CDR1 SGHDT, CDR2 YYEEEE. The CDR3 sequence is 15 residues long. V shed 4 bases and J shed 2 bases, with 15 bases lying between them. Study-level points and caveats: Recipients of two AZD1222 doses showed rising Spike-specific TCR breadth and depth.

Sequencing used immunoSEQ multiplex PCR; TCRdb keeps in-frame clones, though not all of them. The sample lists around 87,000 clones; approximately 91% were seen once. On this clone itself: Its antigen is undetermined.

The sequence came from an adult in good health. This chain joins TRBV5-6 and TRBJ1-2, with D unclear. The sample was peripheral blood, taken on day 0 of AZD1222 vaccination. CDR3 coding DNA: TGTGCCAGCAGCCCCTCCTGGGGAGGGAACTATGGCTACACCTTC. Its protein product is CASSPSWGGNYGYTF.